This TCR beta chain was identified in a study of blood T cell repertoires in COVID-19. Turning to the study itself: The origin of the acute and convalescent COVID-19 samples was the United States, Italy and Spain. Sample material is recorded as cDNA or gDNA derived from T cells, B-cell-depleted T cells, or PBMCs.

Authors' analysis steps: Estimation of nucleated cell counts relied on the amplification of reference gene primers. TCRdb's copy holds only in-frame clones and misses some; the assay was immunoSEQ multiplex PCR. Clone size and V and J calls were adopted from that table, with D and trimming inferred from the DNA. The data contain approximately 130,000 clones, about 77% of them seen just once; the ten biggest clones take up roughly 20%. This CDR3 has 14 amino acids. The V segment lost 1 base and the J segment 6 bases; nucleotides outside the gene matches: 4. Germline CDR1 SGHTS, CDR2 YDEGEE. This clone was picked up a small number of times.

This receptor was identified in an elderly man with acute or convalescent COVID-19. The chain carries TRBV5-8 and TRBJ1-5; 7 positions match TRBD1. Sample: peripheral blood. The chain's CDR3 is CASSLRGLGQPQHF. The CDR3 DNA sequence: TGTGCCAGCAGCTTGAGGGGGCTAGGTCAGCCCCAGCATTTT.